This T cell receptor beta chain stems from a study of early T cells in non-severe SARS-CoV-2 infection (dated by TCRdb to the early 2020s). Describing the broader study: Bulk RNA from unsorted whole blood was used for TCR sequencing, so alpha and beta chains could not be paired.

Set within a cohort of healthcare workers in London, UK, this nested case-control study involved weekly PCR testing of nasopharyngeal swabs along with blood sampling. Healthcare workers were recruited between 23 and 31 March 2020, during the week of the UK lockdown, and were followed weekly for up to about 15 weeks. V loses 2 bases at its end and J loses 5 bases; junction bases beyond the gene matches: 3. Measured from the cysteine to the phenylalanine, the CDR3 is 16 residues long. Just the 48-base CDR3 DNA is kept, in frame starting at base 1. Per the germline V gene, KGHSH is the CDR1 and LQKENI is the CDR2. General findings and caveats noted by the study authors: VDJdb matching was skewed toward anti-spike CD8 responses and likely underestimated virus-specific expansions, missing private and CD4 specificities.

With respect to this clonotype: Its antigen remains unidentified. One base away there is no much larger clone; base qualities are not given.

Receptor libraries were prepared by 5' RACE. Sequencer: NextSeq 500. In the TCR library protocol, unique molecular identifiers were attached to individual cDNA molecules to correct for PCR bias and sequencing error. Both TCR alpha and beta chains were sequenced, and tight co-correlation was observed between alpha and beta sequence abundances in each sample. The authors' analysis ran thus. Decombinator V4 was used to annotate TCR sequences for V gene, J gene and CDR3. Expanded TCRs were defined as changing significantly between any two time points under a Poisson model with p below 0.0001. Abundances of TCRs were expressed as counts per million after normalisation to the total number of TCRs sequenced in each sample. TRAV1-2 paired with TRAJ12, TRAJ20 or TRAJ33 defined MAIT TCRs, while TRAV10 paired with TRAJ18 defined iNKT TCRs. A search of VDJdb, accessed on 1 November 2021, was run for TCRs annotated to CMV, EBV and SARS-CoV-2, with TCRs annotated for multiple antigens excluded. TCRdb reanalyzed the raw reads on its own, using fastp at Q25 for trimming and MiXCR for clone calling, and kept in-frame beta chains. Every CDR3 protein is listed once, alongside the most common genes and DNA of its rows. V and J calls and clone size were set by TCRdb, not the authors. The sample table holds more than 45,000 distinct CDR3 sequences, of which 9.5% to 15% were seen once. Roughly 3.4% of the sample rests with the top ten.

Material: whole blood. The chain is assembled from TRBV18 and TRBJ2-1; 13 central nucleotides agree with TRBD2. The TCR sequence derives from an adult who was a healthcare worker with PCR-confirmed SARS-CoV-2 infection or an uninfected control (not recorded which). The nucleotides are TGTGCCAGCTCACCATGGACTAGCGGGAGCCACAATGAGCAGTTCTTC. Protein translation: CASSPWTSGSHNEQFF.